The rows below give T cell receptor beta chains drawn from one sample of a study of blood T cell repertoires in COVID-19. Measured with immunoSEQ multiplex PCR; TCRdb has only the in-frame clones, and not every one. Altogether about 260,000 clones are present, around 86% being singletons, with the ten largest covering over 2%. Sample: PBMCs or T cells enriched from blood (not recorded which). Receptor source: a woman aged 50 to 60 who had recovered from COVID-19. Each CDR3 is given with its conserved first and last residue. The D gene is left open where the match is weak. The size field is filled for only some rows; it gives once, few, many or a size class.

>TRBV18|-|TRBJ1-3|15|-
TGTGCCAGCTCACCTGGACTCTTAGGTGGAAACACCATATATTTT
CASSPGLLGGNTIYF
>TRBV4-1|-|TRBJ1-5|20|-
TGCGCCAGCAGCCAACTTGACGACCGCGGGACGCACACTAGCAATCAGCCCCAGCATTTT
CASSQLDDRGTHTSNQPQHF
>TRBV3-1/TRBV3-2|-|TRBJ1-1|11|-
TGTGCCAGCAGCCAAGCCGGGTGGGCTTTCTTT
CASSQAGWAFF
>TRBV19|-|TRBJ2-7|14|few
TGTGCCAGTAGTATAGCCAGGGGCTCCTACGAGCAGTACTTC
CASSIARGSYEQYF
>TRBV5-1|TRBD2|TRBJ2-7|15|-
TGCGCCAGCAGCGCCGGACTAGCGGCTTCCTACGAGCAGTACTTC
CASSAGLAASYEQYF
>TRBV11-2|-|TRBJ2-7|11|-
TGTGCCAGCAGCTCCTATTACGAGCAGTACTTC
CASSSYYEQYF
>TRBV6-5|-|TRBJ1-1|12|-
TGTGCCAGCAGCCCGGGATCAGCTGAAGCTTTCTTT
CASSPGSAEAFF
>TRBV9|TRBD2|TRBJ2-3|15|few
TGTGCCAGCAGCGCGGGAGGGGGGCCCCCAGATACGCAGTATTTT
CASSAGGGPPDTQYF
>TRBV6-5|TRBD2|TRBJ2-7|15|once
TGTGCCAGCAGTCCCTCGACTAGCGGCACTTACGAGCAGTACTTC
CASSPSTSGTYEQYF
>TRBV28|-|TRBJ2-7|14|-
TGTGCCAGCAGTTTTTACCTGGGACATTACGAGCAGTACTTC
CASSFYLGHYEQYF
>TRBV30|TRBD1|TRBJ1-2|14|-
TGTGCCTGGAGTGGACAGGGGGGCCTCTATGGCTACACCTTC
CAWSGQGGLYGYTF
>TRBV11-2|-|TRBJ1-3|15|-
TGTGCCAGCAGCTTACAGGGGTCCTCTGGAAACACCATATATTTT
CASSLQGSSGNTIYF
>TRBV28|TRBD1|TRBJ1-1|14|few
TGTGCCAGCAGGTACCGACAGGGCGGCACTGAAGCTTTCTTT
CASRYRQGGTEAFF
>TRBV20-1|TRBD1|TRBJ1-5|15|-
TGCAGTGCTAGTCACAGGGGGATGAGCAATCAGCCCCAGCATTTT
CSASHRGMSNQPQHF
>TRBV7-2|-|TRBJ1-1|15|-
TGTGCCAGCAGCTTAGATGCAGGAATGAACACTGAAGCTTTCTTT
CASSLDAGMNTEAFF
>TRBV18|-|TRBJ2-1|13|-
TGTGCCAGCTCACCAATACAGTACAATGAGCAGTTCTTC
CASSPIQYNEQFF
>TRBV7-2|TRBD1|TRBJ1-6|13|-
TGTGCCAGCAAAGGGACAGGCGGCTCACCCCTCCACTTT
CASKGTGGSPLHF
>TRBV7-6|TRBD1|TRBJ2-7|14|-
TGTGCCAGCCTCCAAGGGGACAGGGGCTACGAGCAGTACTTC
CASLQGDRGYEQYF
>TRBV4-3|-|TRBJ1-1|15|-
TGCGCCAGCAGCCAAGATGCGGTACGAGTAACTGAAGCTTTCTTT
CASSQDAVRVTEAFF
>TRBV3-1/TRBV3-2|-|TRBJ2-2|15|few
TGTGCCAGCAGCCAAGATCTTCGGAACACCGGGGAGCTGTTTTTT
CASSQDLRNTGELFF